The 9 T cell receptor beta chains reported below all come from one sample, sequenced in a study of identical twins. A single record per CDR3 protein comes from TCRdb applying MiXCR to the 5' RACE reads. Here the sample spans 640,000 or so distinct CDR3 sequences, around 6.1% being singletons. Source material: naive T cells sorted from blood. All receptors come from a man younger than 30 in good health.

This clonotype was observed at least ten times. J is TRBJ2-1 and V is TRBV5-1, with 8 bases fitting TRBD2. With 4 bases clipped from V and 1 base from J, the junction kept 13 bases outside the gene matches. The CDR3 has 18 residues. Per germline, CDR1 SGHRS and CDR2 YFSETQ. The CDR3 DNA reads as TGCGCCAGCAGCAACCCGGCGGGCGGGAGGTGGTCCTACAATGAGCAGTTCTTC. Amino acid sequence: CASSNPAGGRWSYNEQFF.

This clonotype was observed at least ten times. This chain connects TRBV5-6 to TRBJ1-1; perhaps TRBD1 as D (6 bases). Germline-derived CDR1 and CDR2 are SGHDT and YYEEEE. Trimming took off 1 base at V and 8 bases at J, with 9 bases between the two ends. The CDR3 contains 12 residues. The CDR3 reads CASSLSDREAFF. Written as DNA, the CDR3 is TGTGCCAGCAGCTTGTCGGACAGAGAAGCTTTCTTT. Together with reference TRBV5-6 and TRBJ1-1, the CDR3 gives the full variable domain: DAGVTQSPTHLIKTRGQQVTLRCSPKSGHDTVSWYQQALGQGPQFIFQYYEEEERQRGNFPDRFSGHQFPNYSSELNVNALLLGDSALYLCASSLSDREAFFGQGTRLTVV.

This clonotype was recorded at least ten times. The CDR3 reads CASSSGLQGTSEKLFF. The CDR3 nucleotides are TGTGCCAGCAGCTCAGGATTGCAGGGGACAAGCGAAAAACTGTTTTTT. V usage is TRBV7-8 and J usage is TRBJ1-4, with TRBD1 as a possible D gene (6 bases). This CDR3 is built from 16 residues. V was cut by 4 bases and J by 8 bases, with 20 bases left in between. Germline V gene sequence: CDR1 SGHVS, CDR2 FQNEAQ.

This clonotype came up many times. CDR3 loop: CASSQLAGLYTDTQYF. Written as DNA, the CDR3 is TGTGCCAGCAGTCAACTAGCGGGTCTTTACACAGATACGCAGTATTTT. V gene TRBV6-2 or TRBV6-3 combines with J gene TRBJ2-3; 9 nucleotides match TRBD2. The germline V gene has CDR1 MNHEY and CDR2 SVGEGT. Unmatched junction bases numbered 8, after V lost 5 bases and J lost 2 bases. This CDR3 spans 16 amino acids.

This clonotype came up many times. The CDR3 reads CASSQSAGGETQYF. The CDR3, as DNA: TGTGCCAGCAGCCAATCTGCGGGAGGGGAGACCCAGTACTTC. The chain carries TRBV3-1 and TRBJ2-5; TRBD2 agrees at 9 bases. After removal of 2 bases from V and 5 bases from J, the junction contained 3 bases not matched to a gene. Per germline, CDR1 LGHDT and CDR2 YNNKEL (reference sequence). The CDR3 spans 14 residues.

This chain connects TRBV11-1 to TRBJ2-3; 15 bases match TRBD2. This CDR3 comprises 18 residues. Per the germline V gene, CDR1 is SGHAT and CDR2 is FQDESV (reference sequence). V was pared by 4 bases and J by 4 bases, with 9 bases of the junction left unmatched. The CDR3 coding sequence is TGTGCCAGCAGCTCGGGGACTAGCGGGAGGCACCCGGCAGATACGCAGTATTTT. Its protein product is CASSSGTSGRHPADTQYF.

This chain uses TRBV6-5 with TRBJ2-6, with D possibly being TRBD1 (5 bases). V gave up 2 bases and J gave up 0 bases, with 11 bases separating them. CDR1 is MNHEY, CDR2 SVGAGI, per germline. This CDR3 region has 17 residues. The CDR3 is CASSYGQGNSGANVLTF. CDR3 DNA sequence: TGTGCCAGCAGTTACGGTCAGGGAAACTCTGGGGCCAACGTCCTGACTTTC.

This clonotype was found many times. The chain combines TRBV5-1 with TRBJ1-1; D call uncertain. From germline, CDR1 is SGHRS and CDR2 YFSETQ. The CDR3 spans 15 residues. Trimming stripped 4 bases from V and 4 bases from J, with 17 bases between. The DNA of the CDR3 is TGCGCCAGCAGCCCCCAGTTGGCGGGGTCCACTGAAGCTTTCTTT. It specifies CASSPQLAGSTEAFF.

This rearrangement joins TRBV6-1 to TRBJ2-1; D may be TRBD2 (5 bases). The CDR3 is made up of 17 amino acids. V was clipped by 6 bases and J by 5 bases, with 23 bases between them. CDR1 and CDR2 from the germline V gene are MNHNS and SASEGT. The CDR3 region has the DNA TGTGCCAGCAGAGCCTGGGTGTTTGGAGGCCTAAACAATGAGCAGTTCTTC. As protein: CASRAWVFGGLNNEQFF.